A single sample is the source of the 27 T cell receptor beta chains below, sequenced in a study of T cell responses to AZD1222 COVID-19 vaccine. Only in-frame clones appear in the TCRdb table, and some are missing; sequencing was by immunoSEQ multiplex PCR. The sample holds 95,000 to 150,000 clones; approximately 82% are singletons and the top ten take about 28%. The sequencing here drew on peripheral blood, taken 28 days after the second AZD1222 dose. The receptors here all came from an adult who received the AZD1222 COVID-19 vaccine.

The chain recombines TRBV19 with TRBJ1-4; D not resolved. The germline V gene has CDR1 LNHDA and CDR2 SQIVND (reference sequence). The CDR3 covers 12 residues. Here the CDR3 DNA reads TGTGCAGCATCGGGAAGAGAAGAAAAACTGTTTTTT. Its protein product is CAASGREEKLFF.

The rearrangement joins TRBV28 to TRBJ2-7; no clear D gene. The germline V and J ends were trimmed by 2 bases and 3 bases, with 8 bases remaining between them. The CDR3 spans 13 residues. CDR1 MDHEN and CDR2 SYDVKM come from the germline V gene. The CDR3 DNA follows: TGTGCCAGCAGTTTAAACATCCACTACGAGCAGTACTTC. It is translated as CASSLNIHYEQYF.

This CDR3 is CASSVDLATATYNEQFF. In DNA, the CDR3 is TGTGCCAGCAGCGTCGATCTCGCGACAGCTACCTACAATGAGCAGTTCTTC. V gene TRBV9 combines with J gene TRBJ2-1; TRBD1 is a possible D gene (5 bases). CDR3 length: 17 residues. CDR1 and CDR2 from the germline V gene are SGDLS and YYNGEE. The V end lost 2 bases, the J end lost 2 bases, and 17 bases lay between the germline ends.

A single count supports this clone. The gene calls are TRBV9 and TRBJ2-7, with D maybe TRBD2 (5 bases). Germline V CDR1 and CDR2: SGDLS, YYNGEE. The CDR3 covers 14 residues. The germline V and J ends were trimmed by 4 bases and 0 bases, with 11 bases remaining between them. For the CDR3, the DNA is TGTGCCAGCAGCAAAGGGAGCAGCTCCTACGAGCAGTACTTC. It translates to CASSKGSSSYEQYF.

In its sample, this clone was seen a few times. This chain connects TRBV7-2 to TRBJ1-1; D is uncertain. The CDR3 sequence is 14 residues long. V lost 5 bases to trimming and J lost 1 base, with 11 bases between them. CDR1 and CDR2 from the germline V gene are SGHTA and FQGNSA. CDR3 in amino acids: CASSVRRSNTEAFF. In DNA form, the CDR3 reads TGTGCCAGCAGCGTCAGGAGGTCGAACACTGAAGCTTTCTTT.

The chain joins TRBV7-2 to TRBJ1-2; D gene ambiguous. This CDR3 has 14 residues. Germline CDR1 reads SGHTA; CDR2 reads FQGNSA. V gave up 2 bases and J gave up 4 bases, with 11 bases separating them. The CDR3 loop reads CASSLIGTSYGYTF. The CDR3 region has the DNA TGTGCCAGCAGCTTAATCGGTACAAGCTATGGCTACACCTTC.

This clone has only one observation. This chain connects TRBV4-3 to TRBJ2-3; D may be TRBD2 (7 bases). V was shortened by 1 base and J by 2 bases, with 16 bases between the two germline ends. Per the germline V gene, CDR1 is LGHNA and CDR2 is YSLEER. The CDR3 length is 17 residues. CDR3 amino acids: CASSQGAGGGPTDTQYF. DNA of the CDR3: TGCGCCAGCAGCCAAGGGGCCGGCGGGGGCCCCACAGATACGCAGTATTTT.

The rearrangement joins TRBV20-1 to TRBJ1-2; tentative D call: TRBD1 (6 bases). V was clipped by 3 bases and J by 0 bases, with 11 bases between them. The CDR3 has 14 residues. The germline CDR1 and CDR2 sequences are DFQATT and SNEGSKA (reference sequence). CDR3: CSASSRGTNYGYTF. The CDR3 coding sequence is TGCAGTGCTAGTAGCAGGGGTACTAACTATGGCTACACCTTC.

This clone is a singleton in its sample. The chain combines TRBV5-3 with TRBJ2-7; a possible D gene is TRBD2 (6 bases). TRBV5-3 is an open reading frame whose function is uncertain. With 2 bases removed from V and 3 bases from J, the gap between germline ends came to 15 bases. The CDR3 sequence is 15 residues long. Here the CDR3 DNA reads TGTGCCAGAAGCTTTTTGGCGGGAATGAACTACGAGCAGTACTTC. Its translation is CARSFLAGMNYEQYF.

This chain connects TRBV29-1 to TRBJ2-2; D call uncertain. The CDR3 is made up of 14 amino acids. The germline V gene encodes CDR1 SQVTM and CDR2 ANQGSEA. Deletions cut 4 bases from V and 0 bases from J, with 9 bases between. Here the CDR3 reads CSVVRDANTGELFF. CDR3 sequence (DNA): TGCAGCGTTGTGCGAGACGCGAACACCGGGGAGCTGTTTTTT.

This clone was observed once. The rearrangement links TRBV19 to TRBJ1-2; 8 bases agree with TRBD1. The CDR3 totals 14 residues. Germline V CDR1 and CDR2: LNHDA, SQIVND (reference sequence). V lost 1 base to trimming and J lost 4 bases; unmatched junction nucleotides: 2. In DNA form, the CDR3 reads TGTGCCAGTAGTATAGGAGACAGGGGCTATGGCTACACCTTC. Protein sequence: CASSIGDRGYGYTF. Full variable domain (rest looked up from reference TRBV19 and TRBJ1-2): DGGITQSPKYLFRKEGQNVTLSCEQNLNHDAMYWYRQDPGQGLRLIYYSQIVNDFQKGDIAEGYSVSREKKESFPLTVTSAQKNPTAFYLCASSIGDRGYGYTFGSGTRLTVV.

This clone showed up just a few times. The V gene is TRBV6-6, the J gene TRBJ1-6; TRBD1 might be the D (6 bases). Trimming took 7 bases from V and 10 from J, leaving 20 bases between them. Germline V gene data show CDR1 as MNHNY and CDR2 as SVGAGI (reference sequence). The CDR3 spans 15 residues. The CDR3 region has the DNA TGTGCCAGCACCCCGGGGGCGGGGCGAGGGTCACCCCTCCACTTT. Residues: CASTPGAGRGSPLHF.

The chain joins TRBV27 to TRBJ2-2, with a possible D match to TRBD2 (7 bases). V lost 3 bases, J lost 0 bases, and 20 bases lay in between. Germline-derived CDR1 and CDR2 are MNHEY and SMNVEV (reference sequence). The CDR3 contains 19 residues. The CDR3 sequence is CASSFLGGAPHANTGELFF. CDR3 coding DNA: TGTGCCAGCAGTTTCTTGGGGGGGGCCCCCCACGCGAACACCGGGGAGCTGTTTTTT.

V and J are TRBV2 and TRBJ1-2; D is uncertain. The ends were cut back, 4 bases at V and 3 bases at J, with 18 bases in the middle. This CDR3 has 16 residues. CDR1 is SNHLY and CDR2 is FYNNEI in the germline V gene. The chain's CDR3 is CASSASRGGPDYGYTF. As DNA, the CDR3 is TGTGCCAGCAGTGCTTCCCGGGGAGGCCCCGACTATGGCTACACCTTC.

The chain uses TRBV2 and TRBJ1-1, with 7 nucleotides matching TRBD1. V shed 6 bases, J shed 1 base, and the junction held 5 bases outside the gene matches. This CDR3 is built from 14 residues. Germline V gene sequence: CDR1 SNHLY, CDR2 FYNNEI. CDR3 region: CASSRQGSNTEAFF. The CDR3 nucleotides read TGTGCCAGCAGCCGACAGGGATCGAACACTGAAGCTTTCTTT.

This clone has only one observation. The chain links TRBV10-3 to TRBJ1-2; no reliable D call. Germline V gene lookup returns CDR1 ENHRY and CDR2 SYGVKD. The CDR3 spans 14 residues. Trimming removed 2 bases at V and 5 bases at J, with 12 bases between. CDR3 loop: CAISEPRTPYGYTF. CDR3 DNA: TGTGCCATCAGTGAGCCCAGGACTCCTTATGGCTACACCTTC.

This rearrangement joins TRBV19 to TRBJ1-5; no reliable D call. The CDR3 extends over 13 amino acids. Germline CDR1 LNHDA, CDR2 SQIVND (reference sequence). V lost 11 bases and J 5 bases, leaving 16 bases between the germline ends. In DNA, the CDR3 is TGTGCCGGCGGATCGGCAGCTGATCAGCCCCAGCATTTT. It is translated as CAGGSAADQPQHF.

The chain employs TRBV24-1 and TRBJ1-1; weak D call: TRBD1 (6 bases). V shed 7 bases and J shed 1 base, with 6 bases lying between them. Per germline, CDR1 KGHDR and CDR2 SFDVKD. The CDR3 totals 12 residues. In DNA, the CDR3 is TGTGCCACCAGGGACAGGAACACTGAAGCTTTCTTT. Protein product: CATRDRNTEAFF.

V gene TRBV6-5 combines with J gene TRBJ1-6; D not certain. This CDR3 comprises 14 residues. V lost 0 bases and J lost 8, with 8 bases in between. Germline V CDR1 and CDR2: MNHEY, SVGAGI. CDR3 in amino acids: CASSYSFPDSPLHF. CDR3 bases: TGTGCCAGCAGTTACTCATTCCCGGATTCACCCCTCCACTTT.

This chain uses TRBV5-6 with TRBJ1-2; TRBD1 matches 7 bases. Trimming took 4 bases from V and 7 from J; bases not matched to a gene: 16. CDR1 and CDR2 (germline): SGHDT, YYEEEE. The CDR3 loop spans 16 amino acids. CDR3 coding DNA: TGTGCCAGCAGCGGGGCGACAGGGCTTGGGAACGTTGGCTACACCTTC. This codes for CASSGATGLGNVGYTF.

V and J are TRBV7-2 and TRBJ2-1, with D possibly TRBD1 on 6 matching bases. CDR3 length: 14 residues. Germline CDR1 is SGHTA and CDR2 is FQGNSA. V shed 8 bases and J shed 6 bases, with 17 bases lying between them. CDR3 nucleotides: TGTGCCAGCTCCCTTACAGGGCGTGGCAATGAGCAGTTCTTC. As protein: CASSLTGRGNEQFF.

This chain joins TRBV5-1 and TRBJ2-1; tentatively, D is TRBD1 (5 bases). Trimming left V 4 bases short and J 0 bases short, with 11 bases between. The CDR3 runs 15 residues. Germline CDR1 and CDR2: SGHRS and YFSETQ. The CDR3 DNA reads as TGCGCCAGCAGCCCCGGACACCGCTCCTACAATGAGCAGTTCTTC. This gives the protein CASSPGHRSYNEQFF.

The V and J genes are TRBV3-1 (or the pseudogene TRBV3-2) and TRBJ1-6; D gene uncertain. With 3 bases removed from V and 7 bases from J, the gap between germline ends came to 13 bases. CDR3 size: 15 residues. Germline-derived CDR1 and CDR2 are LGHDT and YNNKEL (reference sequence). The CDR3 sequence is CASSHLPIGNSPLHF. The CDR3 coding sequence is TGTGCCAGCAGCCACCTTCCGATCGGGAATTCACCCCTCCACTTT.

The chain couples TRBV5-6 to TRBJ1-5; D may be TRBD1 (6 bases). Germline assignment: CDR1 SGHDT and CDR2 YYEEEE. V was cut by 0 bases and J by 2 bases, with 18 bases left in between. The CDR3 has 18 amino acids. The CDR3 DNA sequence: TGTGCCAGCAGCTTGGGGCGTCCCGGGGGCTATGGCAATCAGCCCCAGCATTTT. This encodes CASSLGRPGGYGNQPQHF.

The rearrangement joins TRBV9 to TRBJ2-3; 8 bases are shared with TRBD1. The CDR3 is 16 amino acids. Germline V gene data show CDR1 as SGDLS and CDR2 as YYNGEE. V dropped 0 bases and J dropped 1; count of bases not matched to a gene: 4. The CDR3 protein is CASSVDPTGGTDTQYF. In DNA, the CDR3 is TGTGCCAGCAGCGTAGACCCGACAGGGGGCACAGATACGCAGTATTTT.

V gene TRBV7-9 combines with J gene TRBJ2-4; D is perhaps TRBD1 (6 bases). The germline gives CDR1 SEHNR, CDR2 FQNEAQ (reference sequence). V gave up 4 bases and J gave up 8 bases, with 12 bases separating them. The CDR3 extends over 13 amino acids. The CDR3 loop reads CASSWGTSHIQYF. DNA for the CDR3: TGTGCCAGCAGCTGGGGGACAAGCCACATTCAGTACTTC. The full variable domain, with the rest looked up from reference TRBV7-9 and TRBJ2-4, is DTGVSQNPRHKITKRGQNVTFRCDPISEHNRLYWYRQTLGQGPEFLTYFQNEAQLEKSRLLSDRFSAERPKGSFSTLEIQRTEQGDSAMYLCASSWGTSHIQYFGAGTRLSVL.

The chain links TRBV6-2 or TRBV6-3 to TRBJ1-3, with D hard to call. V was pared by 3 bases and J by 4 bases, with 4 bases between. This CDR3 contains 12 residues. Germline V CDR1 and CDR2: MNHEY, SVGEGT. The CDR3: CASSYLGNTIYF. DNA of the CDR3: TGTGCCAGCAGTTATTTGGGAAACACCATATATTTT.